The entry below describes one TCR beta chain. The clone's antigen remains unknown. Base qualities were left out, and no much larger clone turns up one base away. The sample is drawn from a study of cytomegalovirus exposure and HLA in healthy donors (dated by TCRdb to the late 2010s). Describing the broader study: An earlier analysis of some 600 of the donors reported roughly 300 Gb of sequence data and around 100 million unique TCR beta sequences obtained from approximately 180 million T cells. Among about 400 genotyped donors of the cohort, an average of approximately 240,000 unique TCR beta nucleotide sequences was sequenced per donor, of which about 20% were non-productive. Donor age, sex, ethnicity and CMV serostatus were collected together with the repertoire data. To predict cytomegalovirus infection status, the study brought together high-throughput TCR immunosequencing, statistical association of individual TCRs with disease status, and machine learning. A later genetic analysis used genome-wide SNP genotypes for about 55% of the 666 donors, treating that subset as a discovery cohort. Class I and class II HLA loci were covered by the typing at four-digit resolution. To decide whether each TCR beta V gene segment behaved as functional or pseudogenic, an earlier analysis of 587 of the donors relied on high-throughput TCR beta sequencing. Roughly 300 gigabases of sequencing data and around 80 million unique TCR sequences made up an early release that covered around 640 HLA-typed donors. The study used immunosequencing to profile the T cell repertoires of approximately 650 subjects and linked those repertoires to cytomegalovirus serostatus. A later analysis re-analyzed previously published TCR beta repertoires from roughly 690 donors and added high-resolution HLA genotyping to study TCR occurrence patterns. Several DR-DQ haplotypes were handled as single units for association and clustering because linkage in the cohort was strong. Among the roughly 430 genotyped donors, around 81% belonged to the genetic ancestry cluster associated with self-reported Caucasian donors. In the later analysis, no new phenotypic data were used to find candidate immune exposures; instead, reliance was placed on TCR beta sequences and their occurrence across donors. All discovery cohort repertoires had been generated using a single sequencing platform. A separate validation cohort of 90 to 150 different subjects was used in addition to the approximately 610-subject first cohort. The number of typed donors differed by locus: about 629-630 for A, B, C, DRB1 and DQB1; approximately 530 for DQA1; 606 for DPA1; and around 470 for DPB1. The study aimed to test whether signatures of past pathogen exposure could be identified by cataloging public T cell receptors.

The paper as a whole reports these results and caveats: A few of the identified cytomegalovirus-associated TCR beta chains were confirmed in vitro to be specific for cytomegalovirus antigens. Some IMGT-functional V segments, including TRBV6-2 and TRBV6-3, could not be told apart with the 87-base-pair reads, so those segments were excluded. A later analysis found that TCR association rates varied across HLA loci, with DRB1 alleles showing the most associated TCRs and HLA-C alleles the fewest. A later genetic analysis associated a missense DCLRE1C variant with V-gene and J-gene trimming of TCR beta chains, and an independent cohort replicated the association. A total of 150 to 200 TCR beta chains were listed by the study as associated with cytomegalovirus. In both the original and validation cohorts, the classifier was reported to diagnose cytomegalovirus status with high specificity and sensitivity. Because counts were too low, more than 15 rarely observed V segments, including chromosome 9 orphons, were left out of the earlier analysis of a few hundred of the donors. In this cohort, only TCR beta chains were sequenced, and detectable features were limited by the absence of alpha or paired-chain data. A cluster of highly shared sequence variants was judged likely to represent a technical artifact of the sequencing pipeline. A further reported finding was that TCR beta sequences accurately predicted the HLA-A and HLA-B alleles for most subjects in the first cohort. According to a later genetic analysis, donors in an Asian-associated ancestry cluster had fewer N-insertions in productive TCRs than the approximately 690-donor mean. Most TCR sequences were observed very rarely across donors, whereas some public TCRs were present in many individuals. Several of the top co-occurrence clusters appeared to be linked to parvovirus B19, influenza, CMV and Epstein-Barr virus, according to a later analysis. Compared with equally common non-associated chains, HLA-associated TCR beta chains in a later analysis were more clonally expanded and had lower generation probabilities. The authors suggested that the approach could potentially be generalized to other disease states and immunological phenotypes. Correlated functional status among segregating V segments might reflect linkage disequilibrium, but an unknown experimental factor could not be ruled out. Because HLA typing was missing for some donors at each locus, association tests included only the typed subset. A later analysis found that most CMV-associated TCR beta chains appeared HLA-restricted, with HLA associations seemingly driven largely by CMV exposure. CMV serostatus was the only immune exposure information available for the cohort. In a later analysis, 16,951 TCR beta sequences were associated with specific HLA alleles at a false discovery rate of 0.05. Sequencing depth was assumed to be roughly uniform across donors in the presence/absence analyses, though that assumption may not hold. In an earlier analysis of 587 of the donors, most TCR beta V segments appeared in productive rearrangements about 87% or about 30% of the time, broadly matching IMGT annotations. When HLA alleles, especially DR and DQ, strongly co-occurred, TCR associations were difficult to assign to individual alleles.

The CDR3, from cysteine to phenylalanine, totals 18 residues. CDR3 DNA is the only sequence kept; it has 54 bases, read in frame from the first base. According to the germline V gene, CDR1 reads ENHRY and CDR2 reads SYGVKD. After removal of 3 bases from V and 6 bases from J, the junction retains 15 bases not matched to a gene. The cohort comprised fewer than 750 healthy bone marrow donors. Cohort members were all nominally healthy when sampled, although unrecorded immune exposures were likely present. The donor tested CMV seronegative, placing the donor among the 300 to 450 seronegative members of the cohort. Each donor provided a peripheral blood sample, and peripheral blood mononuclear cells were used for TCR beta sequencing. The Qiagen DNeasy Blood Extraction Kit was used to extract genomic DNA from the blood cell samples. The library was prepared using the immunoSEQ multiplex PCR assay. A mixture of 60 forward primers for TCR Vbeta segments and 13 reverse primers for TCR Jbeta segments was used in the multiplex PCR. Amplification of the CDR3 region of rearranged TCR beta genes was performed with a multiplex PCR assay on genomic DNA. Amplified TCR beta libraries were sequenced as 87-base-pair reads on the Illumina HiSeq System. The authors' pipeline ran thus. In a later analysis, tens of millions of unique TCR beta chains were counted across the roughly 610 repertoires, and some 10 million of these chains were shared by at least two donors. A nearest-neighbor algorithm error-corrected the raw reads and collapsed the reads into unique sequences, merging closely related sequences to remove PCR and sequencing errors. V, D and J gene segments were assigned by aligning CDR3 sequences to IMGT reference sequences. Each retained sequence needed at least a six-nucleotide match to both a V gene segment and a J gene segment. A rearrangement counted as productive if the CDR3 had no stop codons and remained in frame with V and J, and every other rearrangement counted as non-productive. Following IMGT convention, CDR3 was defined as the stretch from the second conserved V-encoded cysteine up to the conserved J-encoded phenylalanine. Sequences without an unambiguous match to a single V gene segment were excluded from the earlier analysis of several hundred of the donors. An earlier analysis of about 600 of the donors called V segments functional above 56.7% productive rearrangements and segregating when the between-donor standard deviation exceeded 5%. A statistical classification framework was built for diagnosing cytomegalovirus status from the catalog of TCR beta chain sequences. V and J gene assignment, in a later analysis, came from comparing TCR nucleotide sequences with IMGT/GENE-DB human TR gene sequences. The TCRdist pipeline was used in a later analysis to assign CDR3 sequences and most-parsimonious VDJ recombination scenarios. In a later analysis, each TCR beta chain was defined by its CDR3 amino acid sequence together with its V-gene family, and reads without a unique V-gene family were excluded. A later analysis removed 550 to 650 highly shared, low-generation-probability nucleotide sequences to deal with suspected cross-contamination and a sequencing artifact. In a later analysis, a clonal expansion index was calculated for each public chain from normalized within-repertoire ranks of inferred template counts. Generation probabilities in a later analysis came from a VDJ recombination model fitted to out-of-frame rearrangements, and those results were checked against IGoR. In a later analysis, hypergeometric tests were used to score TCR-TCR, TCR-HLA and TCR-CMV co-occurrence, with a repertoire-size bias correction applied to TCR pairs. In a later analysis, false discovery rates were estimated by permuting HLA or CMV assignments 20 times. A later analysis grouped co-occurring TCRs with DBSCAN, adding TCRdist sequence similarity when clustering within HLA-allele-positive subsets. Repertoires with fewer than 30,000 or more than 120,000 public chains, plus five repertoires with anomalous nucleotide sharing, were excluded from co-occurrence clustering. TCRdb obtained this table from immuneACCESS and retained in-frame rearrangements with V and J assigned. These tables miss some clones; where compared with another copy, unresolved V genes account for less than half of the shortfall, and the remainder is unexplained. V and J calls and clone size follow that table, whereas D and trimming were derived from the DNA. In this sample the table shows more than 150,000 clones, 70% to 80% of which occur a single time. In total, the top ten clones hold 1.4% to 1.5% of the sample.

The receptor was derived from a male donor in good health and CMV-seronegative. The chain is assembled from TRBV10-3 and TRBJ2-3, with TRBD2 matching 10 junction bases. The sample consisted of PBMCs. This receptor carries the CDR3 CAISERLAGEKKGDTQYF. The nucleotides are TGTGCCATCAGTGAAAGGCTAGCGGGGGAAAAGAAGGGGGATACGCAGTATTTT.